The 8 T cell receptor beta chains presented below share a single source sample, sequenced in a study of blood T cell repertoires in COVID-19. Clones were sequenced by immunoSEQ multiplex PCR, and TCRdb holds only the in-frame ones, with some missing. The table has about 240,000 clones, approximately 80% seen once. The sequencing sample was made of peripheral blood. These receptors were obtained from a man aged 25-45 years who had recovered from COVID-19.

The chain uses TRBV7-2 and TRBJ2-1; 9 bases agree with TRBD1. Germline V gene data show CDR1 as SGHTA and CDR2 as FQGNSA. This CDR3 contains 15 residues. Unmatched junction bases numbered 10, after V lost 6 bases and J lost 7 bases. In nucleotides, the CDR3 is TGTGCCAGCAGAAAAGGGGGGACAGGGCTAAATGAGCAGTTCTTC. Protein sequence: CASRKGGTGLNEQFF.

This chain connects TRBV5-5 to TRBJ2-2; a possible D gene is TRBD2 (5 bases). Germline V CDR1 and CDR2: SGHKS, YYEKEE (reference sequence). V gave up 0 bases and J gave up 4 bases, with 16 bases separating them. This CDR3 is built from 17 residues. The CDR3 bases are TGTGCCAGCAGCTTGGCTGTGTGGGAGAGGAGCACCGGGGAGCTGTTTTTT. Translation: CASSLAVWERSTGELFF.

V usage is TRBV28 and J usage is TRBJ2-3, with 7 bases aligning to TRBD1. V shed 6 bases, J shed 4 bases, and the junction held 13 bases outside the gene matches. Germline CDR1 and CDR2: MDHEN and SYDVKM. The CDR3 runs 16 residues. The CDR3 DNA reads TGTGCCAGCAGGCGACAGGGATCGCCCACCCCAGATACGCAGTATTTT. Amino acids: CASRRQGSPTPDTQYF. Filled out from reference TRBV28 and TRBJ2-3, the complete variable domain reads DVKVTQSSRYLVKRTGEKVFLECVQDMDHENMFWYRQDPGLGLRLIYFSYDVKMKEKGDIPEGYSVSREKKERFSLILESASTNQTSMYLCASRRQGSPTPDTQYFGPGTRLTVL.

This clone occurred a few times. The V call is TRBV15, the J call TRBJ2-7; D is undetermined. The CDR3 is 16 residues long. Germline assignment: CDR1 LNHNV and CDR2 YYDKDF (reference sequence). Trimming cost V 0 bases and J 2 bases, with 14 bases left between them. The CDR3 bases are TGTGCCACCAGCAGAGATCTAGACCTCTGGGCCTACGAGCAGTACTTC. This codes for CATSRDLDLWAYEQYF.

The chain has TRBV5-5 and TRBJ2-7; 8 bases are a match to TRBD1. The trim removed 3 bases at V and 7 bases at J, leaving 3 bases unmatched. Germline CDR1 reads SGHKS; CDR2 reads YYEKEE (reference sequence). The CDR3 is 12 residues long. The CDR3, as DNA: TGTGCCAGCAGCTACCGGACAGGGGAGCAGTACTTC. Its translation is CASSYRTGEQYF.

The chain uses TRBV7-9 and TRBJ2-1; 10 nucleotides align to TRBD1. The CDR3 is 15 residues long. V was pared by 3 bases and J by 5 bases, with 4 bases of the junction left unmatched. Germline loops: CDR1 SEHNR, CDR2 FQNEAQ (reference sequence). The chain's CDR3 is CASSFGQGGNNEQFF. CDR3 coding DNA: TGTGCCAGCAGCTTTGGACAGGGGGGAAACAATGAGCAGTTCTTC.

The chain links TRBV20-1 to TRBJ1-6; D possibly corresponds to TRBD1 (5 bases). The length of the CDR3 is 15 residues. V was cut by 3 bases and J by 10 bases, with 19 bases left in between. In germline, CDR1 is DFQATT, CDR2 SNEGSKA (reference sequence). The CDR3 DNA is TGCAGTGCTAGTCCAAGTGGCAGGGTGGAGTCACCCCTCCACTTT. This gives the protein CSASPSGRVESPLHF.

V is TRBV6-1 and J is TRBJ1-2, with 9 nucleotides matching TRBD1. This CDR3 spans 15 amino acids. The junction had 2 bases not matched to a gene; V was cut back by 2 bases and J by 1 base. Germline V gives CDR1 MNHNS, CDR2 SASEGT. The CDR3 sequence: CASSEPGQGNYGYTF. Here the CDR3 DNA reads TGTGCCAGCAGTGAACCGGGACAGGGTAACTATGGCTACACCTTC.